A selection of T cell receptor beta chains follows, all from one sample in a study of CD8 T cells in ankylosing spondylitis. TCRdb ran MiXCR on the 5' RACE reads and lists one entry per CDR3 protein. This table holds 700,000 or so distinct CDR3 sequences, around a fifth found once. Sequencing was done on a sample of blood, either unsorted or a sorted T cell fraction (not recorded which). The receptors shown here come from a male donor with ankylosing spondylitis. Each CDR3 is given with its conserved first and last residue. The D gene is left open where the match is weak. Clone sizes are given selectively: once, few, many, or a class where the clone is expanded.

abundance,j_gene,d_gene,v_gene,CDR3nt,CDR3aa
.,TRBJ2-1,.,TRBV7-9,TGTGCCAGCAGCTCGCGCCGGGACTTCCCCTACAATGAGCAGTTCTTC,CASSSRRDFPYNEQFF
few,TRBJ2-1,.,TRBV7-3,TGTGCCAGCAGTACTACCTCGGGCGGCAGGGGCAATGAGCAGTTCTTC,CASSTTSGGRGNEQFF
.,TRBJ1-3,TRBD1,TRBV20-1,TGCAGTGCTAGCACCGGGACAGCTGGAAACACCATATATTTT,CSASTGTAGNTIYF
few,TRBJ2-2,TRBD2,TRBV12-3/TRBV12-4,TGTGCCAGCAGTCCGCGAGCGGGGTACACCGGGGAGCTGTTTTTT,CASSPRAGYTGELFF
.,TRBJ2-2,.,TRBV29-1,TGCAGCGTTGTCCCCACCACCGGGGAGCTGTTTTTT,CSVVPTTGELFF
.,TRBJ2-2,TRBD2,TRBV20-1,TGCAGTGCTAGAGTTGGGCGGGGGGGGAACACCGGGGAGCTGTTTTTT,CSARVGRGGNTGELFF
many,TRBJ2-7,.,TRBV5-1,TGCGCCAGCAGCTCGGGACTGCAAAACGAGCAGTACTTC,CASSSGLQNEQYF
few,TRBJ2-1,TRBD2,TRBV7-3,TGTGCCAGCAGCCCACCTAGCGGGAGAAAGTTCTTC,CASSPPSGRKFF
.,TRBJ1-1,TRBD1,TRBV11-2,TGTGCCAGCAGCTCACAGGACAGGGGGAGTACTGAAGCTTTCTTT,CASSSQDRGSTEAFF
few,TRBJ2-1,TRBD2,TRBV7-2,TGTGCCAGCAGCTTAGCGGGACTAGGGACTAATGAGCAGTTCTTC,CASSLAGLGTNEQFF
few,TRBJ2-3,TRBD2,TRBV20-1,TGCAGTGCTCGACTAGCGAGAGATACGCAGTATTTT,CSARLARDTQYF
many,TRBJ2-1,.,TRBV24-1,TGTGCCACCAGTGATCTGGACAGCTCTTACGTGCAGTTCTTC,CATSDLDSSYVQFF
once,TRBJ2-1,TRBD2,TRBV7-3,TGTGCCAGCAGCTCGGGACTATCCTCTGGTGAGCAGTTCTTC,CASSSGLSSGEQFF
few,TRBJ2-1,TRBD1,TRBV27,TGTGCCAGCAGTTCCGGGACAGGCCCCTACAATGAGCAGTTCTTC,CASSSGTGPYNEQFF
.,TRBJ2-1,.,TRBV27,TGTGCCAGCAGTTCAACAGATGACAATGAGCAGTTCTTC,CASSSTDDNEQFF
.,TRBJ2-5,TRBD2,TRBV2,TGTGCCAGCACCGCGGTAGCGGGGGGGGAGACCCAGTACTTC,CASTAVAGGETQYF
few,TRBJ1-5,.,TRBV6-5,TGTGCCAGCAGTTCCACACTCGGGGGGCCGGGTCAGCCCCAGCATTTT,CASSSTLGGPGQPQHF
few,TRBJ2-1,TRBD2,TRBV12-3/TRBV12-4,TGTGCCAGCAGTGGCCGAGCGGGAGGGAGGAATGAGCAGTTCTTC,CASSGRAGGRNEQFF
.,TRBJ2-3,.,TRBV21-1,TGTGCGGGTAGCGAAGACACAGATACGCAGTATTTT,CAGSEDTDTQYF
.,TRBJ1-1,TRBD1,TRBV6-2/TRBV6-3,TGTGCCAGCAGTTACTCGGGACAGGGATCTGAAGCTTTCTTT,CASSYSGQGSEAFF
.,TRBJ1-1,.,TRBV12-3/TRBV12-4,TGTGCCAGCAGCATCGACAGGAACACTGAAGCTTTCTTT,CASSIDRNTEAFF
.,TRBJ2-7,TRBD1,TRBV28,TGTGCCAGCGGCTTCGACAGGGGGTCCTCTCCCTACGAGCAGTACTTC,CASGFDRGSSPYEQYF
.,TRBJ2-7,TRBD1,TRBV6-1,TGTGCCAGCAGAATCGGGACAGGGATATACGAGCAGTACTTC,CASRIGTGIYEQYF
few,TRBJ2-7,TRBD1,TRBV6-4,TGTGCCAGCTTGACAGGGGTATCCTACGAGCAGTACTTC,CASLTGVSYEQYF
many,TRBJ2-1,TRBD2,TRBV10-3,TGTGCCATCAGCTTGACTAGCGGAGACGACAATGAGCAGTTCTTC,CAISLTSGDDNEQFF
few,TRBJ2-2,TRBD2,TRBV5-1,TGCGCCAGCAGCTTGTCAGCGGGGGCCCTCGGGCCCAAGGGCGGGGAGCTGTTTTTT,CASSLSAGALGPKGGELFF
.,TRBJ1-4,.,TRBV5-1,TGCGCCAGCAAACTCATTGGGGGGGAAGAAAAACTGTTTTTT,CASKLIGGEEKLFF
.,TRBJ1-1,TRBD1,TRBV20-1,TGCAGTGCTAGAGGAAAGACAGGGGGGATTGGCGACACTGAAGCTTTCTTT,CSARGKTGGIGDTEAFF
many,TRBJ1-6,.,TRBV9,TGTGCCAGCAGCGTAGAGGAGGGACCCCTCCACTTT,CASSVEEGPLHF
few,TRBJ2-7,.,TRBV6-1,TGTGCCAGCAGTCCGGGACTGTTCTACGAGCAGTACTTC,CASSPGLFYEQYF
.,TRBJ2-1,.,TRBV6-5,TGTGCCAGCAGTTACGTTGGGGGGCTCAATGAGCAGTTCTTC,CASSYVGGLNEQFF
many,TRBJ2-1,.,TRBV12-3/TRBV12-4,TGTGCCAGCAGAATAGTTAGCAATGAGCAGTTCTTC,CASRIVSNEQFF
.,TRBJ1-2,.,TRBV7-2,TGTGCCAGCAGCTTAGAGGTCTTCGGCTATGGCTACACCTTC,CASSLEVFGYGYTF
few,TRBJ2-4,.,TRBV28,TGTGCCAGCAGTTTGAGGGGTTTGGGAGTAAACATTCAGTACTTC,CASSLRGLGVNIQYF
few,TRBJ1-6,TRBD1,TRBV4-1,TGCGCCAGCAGCCAAGATAAGGGACAGAGCTCCTATAATTCACCCCTCCACTTT,CASSQDKGQSSYNSPLHF
.,TRBJ2-1,.,TRBV20-1,TGCAGTGCTAGGGGGGCCTTTTGGGGCAATGAGCAGTTCTTC,CSARGAFWGNEQFF
.,TRBJ2-7,TRBD2,TRBV5-1,TGCGCCAGCAGCTTGACTAGCGGGGGGGACGAGCAGTACTTC,CASSLTSGGDEQYF
few,TRBJ1-1,TRBD1,TRBV5-1,TGCGCCAGCAGCTCACCTCAGAAGGGGGCTCAGTTTAACACTGAAGCTTTCTTT,CASSSPQKGAQFNTEAFF
.,TRBJ1-1,.,TRBV7-9,TGTGCCAGCAGCTCGGGCGGGGCCACGAACACTGAAGCTTTCTTT,CASSSGGATNTEAFF
few,TRBJ1-4,.,TRBV28,TGTGCCAGCCAAAACGGTGGGCACCCAAATGAAAAACTGTTTTTT,CASQNGGHPNEKLFF